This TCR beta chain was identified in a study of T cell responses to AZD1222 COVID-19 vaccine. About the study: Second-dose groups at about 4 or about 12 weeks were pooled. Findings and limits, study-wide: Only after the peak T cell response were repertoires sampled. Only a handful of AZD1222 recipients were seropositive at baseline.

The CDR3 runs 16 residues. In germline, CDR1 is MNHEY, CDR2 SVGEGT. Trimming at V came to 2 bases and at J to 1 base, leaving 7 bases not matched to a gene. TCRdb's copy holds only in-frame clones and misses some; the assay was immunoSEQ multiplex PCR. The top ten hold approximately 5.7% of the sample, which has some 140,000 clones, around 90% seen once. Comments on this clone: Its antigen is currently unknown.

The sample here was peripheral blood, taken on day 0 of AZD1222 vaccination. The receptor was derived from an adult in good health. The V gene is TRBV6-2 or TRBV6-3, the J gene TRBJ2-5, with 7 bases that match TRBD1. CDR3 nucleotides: TGTGCCAGCAGTTACCTGAGGGGGCCAATCCAAGAGACCCAGTACTTC. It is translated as CASSYLRGPIQETQYF.